This is a list of T cell receptor beta chains from one sample in a study of shared clonotypes between healthy human individuals. The data were produced by immunoSEQ multiplex PCR, yet TCRdb's version contains in-frame clones alone and is incomplete. The profile shows over a million clones, roughly 96% of them singletons. Sample: naive CD4+ T cells sorted from blood. All receptors derive from a man aged 25-40 years in good health. The CDR3 runs from the conserved cysteine through the conserved F or W. Fields, in order: J gene, clone size, V gene, D gene, CDR3 length, CDR3 protein, CDR3 DNA. The D gene is left open where the match is weak. Size tells how often a clone was seen (once, few, many) or the class of an expanded clone, and some rows leave it out.

>TRBJ1-4|.|TRBV28|.|13
CASSPGLSEKLFF
TGTGCCAGCAGCCCAGGGTTGAGTGAAAAACTGTTTTTT
>TRBJ2-3|.|TRBV28|TRBD2|15
CASSISGPATDTQYF
TGTGCCAGCAGTATTAGCGGGCCTGCCACAGATACGCAGTATTTT
>TRBJ2-3|.|TRBV18|TRBD2|17
CASSPIGLAGTTDTQYF
TGTGCCAGCTCACCAATCGGACTAGCGGGAACCACAGATACGCAGTATTTT
>TRBJ2-7|.|TRBV7-2|TRBD2|14
CASSSRLAGVEQYF
TGTGCCAGCAGCTCCCGACTAGCGGGAGTTGAGCAGTACTTC
>TRBJ1-2|.|TRBV6-1|.|13
CASRPGSNYGYTF
TGTGCCTCACGACCGGGGTCTAACTATGGCTACACCTTC
>TRBJ1-5|.|TRBV28|.|12
CASSFSRQPQHF
TGTGCCAGCAGTTTCTCTCGCCAGCCCCAGCATTTT
>TRBJ1-2|.|TRBV4-3|.|15
CASSQEPRPSYGYTF
TGCGCCAGCAGCCAAGAGCCACGACCCTCCTATGGCTACACCTTC
>TRBJ1-2|.|TRBV27|.|16
CASSSLSSAGTYGYTF
TGTGCCAGCAGTTCCCTCTCGAGTGCAGGGACCTATGGCTACACCTTC
>TRBJ2-1|.|TRBV7-6|.|14
CASSVSGHYNEQFF
TGTGCCAGCAGCGTATCCGGGCACTACAATGAGCAGTTCTTC
>TRBJ1-1|.|TRBV28|.|12
CASSLVGGAAFF
TGTGCCAGCAGTTTGGTGGGTGGTGCAGCTTTCTTT
>TRBJ1-1|.|TRBV5-5|.|14
CASSFRVEYTEAFF
TGTGCCAGCAGCTTCCGGGTCGAGTACACTGAAGCTTTCTTT
>TRBJ2-4|.|TRBV5-1|.|14
CASSLDPGSNIQYF
TGCGCCAGCAGCTTGGATCCGGGTTCAAACATTCAGTACTTC
>TRBJ2-7|once|TRBV11-2|.|13
CASSSGRIYEQYF
TGTGCCAGCAGCTCAGGACGGATCTACGAGCAGTACTTC
>TRBJ2-5|.|TRBV11-2|.|13
CASSPSPWRAQYF
TGTGCCAGCAGCCCGTCCCCCTGGAGGGCCCAGTACTTC
>TRBJ2-3|once|TRBV5-4|.|14
CASSFDSSTDTQYF
TGTGCCAGCAGCTTTGACAGCTCCACAGATACGCAGTATTTT
>TRBJ2-7|.|TRBV11-2|TRBD2|19
CASSTGGARLPPGVYEQYF
TGTGCCAGCAGCACGGGGGGGGCTCGACTACCCCCCGGGGTCTACGAGCAGTACTTC
>TRBJ2-7|.|TRBV30|TRBD1|14
CAWSARDRSYEQYF
TGTGCCTGGAGTGCCCGGGACAGGTCCTACGAGCAGTACTTC
>TRBJ2-7|.|TRBV6-1|TRBD1|16
CASSEAGGQGSHEQYF
TGTGCCAGCAGTGAAGCCGGAGGACAGGGCTCGCACGAGCAGTACTTC
>TRBJ2-7|.|TRBV10-2|.|13
CALRREPSYEQYF
TGCGCCCTTCGAAGGGAACCCTCCTACGAGCAGTACTTC
>TRBJ2-7|once|TRBV6-1|.|12
CASSEVLYEQYF
TGTGCCAGCAGTGAAGTCTTGTACGAGCAGTACTTC
>TRBJ2-1|.|TRBV5-1|TRBD1|16
CASSPDRGGGGNEQFF
TGCGCCAGCAGCCCCGACAGGGGCGGTGGAGGCAATGAGCAGTTCTTC
>TRBJ1-4|.|TRBV6-5|.|14
CASSYRGLNEKLFF
TGTGCCAGCAGTTACAGGGGCCTTAATGAAAAACTGTTTTTT
>TRBJ1-5|.|TRBV5-1|.|14
CASSLGGANQPQHF
TGCGCCAGCAGCTTGGGGGGCGCCAATCAGCCCCAGCATTTT
>TRBJ1-1|.|TRBV19|.|14
CASMRDGRNTEAFF
TGTGCCAGTATGAGGGACGGCCGGAACACTGAAGCTTTCTTT
>TRBJ1-1|.|TRBV5-1|.|14
CASSLADRLTEAFF
TGCGCCAGCAGCTTGGCGGACAGACTCACTGAAGCTTTCTTT
>TRBJ1-2|.|TRBV9|.|13
CASSRDNNYGYTF
TGTGCCAGCAGCAGGGACAACAACTATGGCTACACCTTC
>TRBJ2-3|.|TRBV19|TRBD1|19
CASSIDLTGQGESTDTQYF
TGTGCCAGTAGTATAGATCTAACGGGACAGGGGGAGAGCACAGATACGCAGTATTTT
>TRBJ2-3|.|TRBV6-5|.|15
CASSLLGASTDTQYF
TGTGCCAGCAGCCTACTAGGGGCAAGTACAGATACGCAGTATTTT